These T cell receptor beta chains were read from a single sample in a study of cytomegalovirus exposure and HLA in healthy donors. TCRdb's copy holds only in-frame clones and misses some; the assay was immunoSEQ multiplex PCR. The table lists 95,000 to 150,000 clones, about 80% of them singletons, with around 4% in the top ten. Sequenced input: PBMCs. These receptor sequences come from a man aged 35 to 55 in good health and CMV-seronegative. CDR3s include the opening cysteine and the closing phenylalanine or tryptophan. A D gene is named only where the DNA matches it firmly. The size field is filled for only some rows; it gives once, few, many or a size class.

d_call: .
j_call: TRBJ1-3
clone_size: .
v_call: TRBV5-4
cdr3_nt: TGTGCCAGCTCCTCGCAGGGTGGGGACACCATATATTTT
cdr3_aa: CASSSQGGDTIYF

d_call: TRBD1
j_call: TRBJ1-2
clone_size: .
v_call: TRBV19
cdr3_nt: TGTGCCAGTAGTGGGGACAGCTATGGCTACACCTTC
cdr3_aa: CASSGDSYGYTF

d_call: .
j_call: TRBJ1-2
clone_size: .
v_call: TRBV4-1
cdr3_nt: TGCGCCAGCAGCCAGACAGTTCTTTCCCGCGACTATGGCTACACCTTC
cdr3_aa: CASSQTVLSRDYGYTF

d_call: TRBD1
j_call: TRBJ2-3
clone_size: once
v_call: TRBV7-6
cdr3_nt: TGTGCCAGTGGGGGGACAGGGTTGTTTGAGAATACGCAGTATTTT
cdr3_aa: CASGGTGLFENTQYF

d_call: .
j_call: TRBJ1-1
clone_size: .
v_call: TRBV7-9
cdr3_nt: TGTGCCAGCAGCTTGTCCTTGACAGGCGAAAGGAACACTGAAGCTTTCTTT
cdr3_aa: CASSLSLTGERNTEAFF

d_call: .
j_call: TRBJ2-7
clone_size: .
v_call: TRBV30
cdr3_nt: TGTGCCTGGAGGTCCCAGGTCGAGCAGTACTTC
cdr3_aa: CAWRSQVEQYF

d_call: .
j_call: TRBJ2-6
clone_size: .
v_call: TRBV5-4
cdr3_nt: TGTGCCAGCAGCTCGTACTCTAGGAGCTCTGGGGCCAACGTCCTGACTTTC
cdr3_aa: CASSSYSRSSGANVLTF

d_call: TRBD1
j_call: TRBJ2-7
clone_size: .
v_call: TRBV6-6
cdr3_nt: TGTGCCAGCAGAATAGGGGGCGCGGTAAACGAGCAGTACTTC
cdr3_aa: CASRIGGAVNEQYF

d_call: .
j_call: TRBJ1-4
clone_size: .
v_call: TRBV7-9
cdr3_nt: TGTGCCAGCGCAACAGGGATAGGTACTAATGAAAAACTGTTTTTT
cdr3_aa: CASATGIGTNEKLFF

d_call: .
j_call: TRBJ1-1
clone_size: .
v_call: TRBV15
cdr3_nt: TGTGCCACCAGCAGAGGAGAGTGGAACACTGAAGCTTTCTTT
cdr3_aa: CATSRGEWNTEAFF

d_call: TRBD2
j_call: TRBJ2-7
clone_size: .
v_call: TRBV28
cdr3_nt: TGTGCCAGCAGGGGGGGGGTATCCTACGAGCAGTACTTC
cdr3_aa: CASRGGVSYEQYF

d_call: .
j_call: TRBJ2-5
clone_size: .
v_call: TRBV6-5
cdr3_nt: TGTGCCAGCAGTTACTTCGGGGTTGGGCAAGAGACCCAGTACTTC
cdr3_aa: CASSYFGVGQETQYF

d_call: TRBD1
j_call: TRBJ2-7
clone_size: once
v_call: TRBV5-1
cdr3_nt: TGCGCCAGCATGAATCCGGGACAGGGTTACGAGCAGTACTTC
cdr3_aa: CASMNPGQGYEQYF

d_call: .
j_call: TRBJ2-2
clone_size: .
v_call: TRBV5-5
cdr3_nt: TGTGCCAGCAGCTTGGCCGGATCAGGGGGGACCGGGGAGCTGTTTTTT
cdr3_aa: CASSLAGSGGTGELFF

d_call: TRBD1
j_call: TRBJ1-1
clone_size: .
v_call: TRBV28
cdr3_nt: TGTGCCAGCAGTTTCTTATGGGGACAGGGGAACACTGAAGCTTTCTTT
cdr3_aa: CASSFLWGQGNTEAFF

d_call: .
j_call: TRBJ1-3
clone_size: few
v_call: TRBV7-3
cdr3_nt: TGTGCCAGCAGCTTAACGGGCAGCTCTGGAAACACCATATATTTT
cdr3_aa: CASSLTGSSGNTIYF

d_call: .
j_call: TRBJ2-7
clone_size: .
v_call: TRBV6-5
cdr3_nt: TGTGCCAGCAGAGGACGGCCTAGCGAGCAGTACTTC
cdr3_aa: CASRGRPSEQYF

d_call: TRBD1
j_call: TRBJ1-2
clone_size: few
v_call: TRBV25-1
cdr3_nt: TGTGCCAGCAGTGAAACGGGACAGCTAAGTGTGGGCTACACCTTC
cdr3_aa: CASSETGQLSVGYTF

d_call: .
j_call: TRBJ2-7
clone_size: .
v_call: TRBV4-1
cdr3_nt: TGCGCCAGCAGCCAAGATAATTATTACGAGCAGTACTTC
cdr3_aa: CASSQDNYYEQYF

d_call: .
j_call: TRBJ1-1
clone_size: .
v_call: TRBV6-1
cdr3_nt: TGTGCCAGCAGCGCCGACAGGACTGAAGCTTTCTTT
cdr3_aa: CASSADRTEAFF

d_call: .
j_call: TRBJ2-5
clone_size: .
v_call: TRBV19
cdr3_nt: TGTGCCAGTAGATCCGTGGCCGGGGAGACCCAGTACTTC
cdr3_aa: CASRSVAGETQYF

d_call: .
j_call: TRBJ2-7
clone_size: .
v_call: TRBV5-4
cdr3_nt: TGTGCCAGCAGCACAACAGGCTCCTACGAGCAGTACTTC
cdr3_aa: CASSTTGSYEQYF

d_call: .
j_call: TRBJ1-1
clone_size: few
v_call: TRBV19
cdr3_nt: TGTGCCAGTTCTCCCTGGGGGCGTAACACTGAAGCTTTCTTT
cdr3_aa: CASSPWGRNTEAFF

d_call: TRBD1
j_call: TRBJ2-2
clone_size: .
v_call: TRBV27
cdr3_nt: TGTGCCAGCAGTTTAAGGGACAGTGGTACCGGGGAGCTGTTTTTT
cdr3_aa: CASSLRDSGTGELFF

d_call: .
j_call: TRBJ2-7
clone_size: .
v_call: TRBV28
cdr3_nt: TGTGCCAGCGCTTCGACAGATTACGAGCAGTACTTC
cdr3_aa: CASASTDYEQYF

d_call: .
j_call: TRBJ1-1
clone_size: .
v_call: TRBV6-1
cdr3_nt: TGTGCCAGCCACCCCGGGGGGAACACTGAAGCTTTCTTT
cdr3_aa: CASHPGGNTEAFF

d_call: TRBD1
j_call: TRBJ2-7
clone_size: .
v_call: TRBV11-2
cdr3_nt: TGTGCCAGCAGCCGAAGACAGGGAACGGGCTACGAGCAGTACTTC
cdr3_aa: CASSRRQGTGYEQYF

d_call: .
j_call: TRBJ2-1
clone_size: .
v_call: TRBV7-9
cdr3_nt: TGTGCCAGTACGGGCGGGGAGCAGTTCTTC
cdr3_aa: CASTGGEQFF

d_call: TRBD2
j_call: TRBJ2-3
clone_size: .
v_call: TRBV9
cdr3_nt: TGTGCCAGCAGCCCAACCAAAACCAGCGGGGGGCCAGATACGCAGTATTTT
cdr3_aa: CASSPTKTSGGPDTQYF

d_call: TRBD1
j_call: TRBJ1-1
clone_size: .
v_call: TRBV10-3
cdr3_nt: TGTGCCATCAGTGAGCAAGGGACAGCTCTTATTAACACTGAAGCTTTCTTT
cdr3_aa: CAISEQGTALINTEAFF

d_call: .
j_call: TRBJ2-2
clone_size: .
v_call: TRBV30
cdr3_nt: TGTGCCTGTACCCCAGTACGAGGGAAAGCGAACACCGGGGAGCTGTTTTTT
cdr3_aa: CACTPVRGKANTGELFF

d_call: .
j_call: TRBJ2-1
clone_size: .
v_call: TRBV4-3
cdr3_nt: TGCGCCAGCAGCCTTGAACAGGGCAGTCCGTACAATGAGCAGTTCTTC
cdr3_aa: CASSLEQGSPYNEQFF

d_call: .
j_call: TRBJ2-6
clone_size: .
v_call: TRBV6-5
cdr3_nt: TGTGCCAGCAGTTTTCGGGACATGTCTGGGGCCAACGTCCTGACTTTC
cdr3_aa: CASSFRDMSGANVLTF

d_call: .
j_call: TRBJ2-2
clone_size: few
v_call: TRBV5-5
cdr3_nt: TGTGCCAGCAGCGTCGACACTTTAACCGGGGAGCTGTTTTTT
cdr3_aa: CASSVDTLTGELFF

d_call: .
j_call: TRBJ2-3
clone_size: .
v_call: TRBV19
cdr3_nt: TGTGCCAGTAGTATACAGGCGCCAGATACGCAGTATTTT
cdr3_aa: CASSIQAPDTQYF

d_call: .
j_call: TRBJ2-7
clone_size: .
v_call: TRBV29-1
cdr3_nt: TGCAGCGTTGAATTCGGGAGCTCCTACGAGCAGTACTTC
cdr3_aa: CSVEFGSSYEQYF

d_call: .
j_call: TRBJ2-5
clone_size: .
v_call: TRBV28
cdr3_nt: TGTGCCAGCAGACAGGGTACTATGTGGGGAGAGACCCAGTACTTC
cdr3_aa: CASRQGTMWGETQYF

d_call: .
j_call: TRBJ1-1
clone_size: .
v_call: TRBV27
cdr3_nt: TGTGCCAGCAGCTCCTTAGGGGCACCCAGAGGCACTGAAGCTTTCTTT
cdr3_aa: CASSSLGAPRGTEAFF

d_call: .
j_call: TRBJ2-1
clone_size: .
v_call: TRBV7-7
cdr3_nt: TGTGCTAGCAGCTTAAATGCGGGTGTCGTCGAAAAGACCGATGAGCAGTTCTTC
cdr3_aa: CASSLNAGVVEKTDEQFF

d_call: TRBD1
j_call: TRBJ1-5
clone_size: few
v_call: TRBV6-5
cdr3_nt: TGTGCCAGCAGTCGACAGGGTATCCAGCCCCAGCATTTT
cdr3_aa: CASSRQGIQPQHF

d_call: .
j_call: TRBJ1-1
clone_size: few
v_call: TRBV27
cdr3_nt: TGTGCCAGCAGTTTATTTGCGGGGCGCACTGAAGCTTTCTTT
cdr3_aa: CASSLFAGRTEAFF

d_call: TRBD2
j_call: TRBJ2-5
clone_size: .
v_call: TRBV7-6
cdr3_nt: TGTGCCAGCAGCCGGGGGGGGGATGTAGAGACCCAGTACTTC
cdr3_aa: CASSRGGDVETQYF

d_call: TRBD1
j_call: TRBJ1-6
clone_size: .
v_call: TRBV19
cdr3_nt: TGTGCCAGTAGACCAAGGACAGGCGATAATTCACCCCTCCACTTT
cdr3_aa: CASRPRTGDNSPLHF

d_call: TRBD1
j_call: TRBJ1-4
clone_size: few
v_call: TRBV19
cdr3_nt: TGTGCCAGTAGCGGACAGGGAGCCTCGGAAGAAAAACTGTTTTTT
cdr3_aa: CASSGQGASEEKLFF

d_call: TRBD1
j_call: TRBJ1-2
clone_size: .
v_call: TRBV9
cdr3_nt: TGTGCCAGCAGCCCCGGTCGGGAGGGGGCGAACTATGGCTACACCTTC
cdr3_aa: CASSPGREGANYGYTF

d_call: TRBD1
j_call: TRBJ2-5
clone_size: .
v_call: TRBV7-3
cdr3_nt: TGTGCCAGCAGCCGGACAGGGCAAGGGGAGACCCAGTACTTC
cdr3_aa: CASSRTGQGETQYF

d_call: .
j_call: TRBJ2-7
clone_size: .
v_call: TRBV13
cdr3_nt: TGTGCCAGCAGCTCCGACAACGAGCAGTACTTC
cdr3_aa: CASSSDNEQYF

d_call: .
j_call: TRBJ1-1
clone_size: .
v_call: TRBV7-9
cdr3_nt: TGTGCCAGCAGCTTAGGCGGGGGGACCAACACTGAAGCTTTCTTT
cdr3_aa: CASSLGGGTNTEAFF

d_call: .
j_call: TRBJ2-3
clone_size: .
v_call: TRBV18
cdr3_nt: TGTGCCAGCTCTACCTGGGGACAAGATACGCAGTATTTT
cdr3_aa: CASSTWGQDTQYF

d_call: TRBD2
j_call: TRBJ2-3
clone_size: .
v_call: TRBV9
cdr3_nt: TGTGCCAGCAGCACGGGACTAGCGGGGGGGGGCACAGATACGCAGTATTTT
cdr3_aa: CASSTGLAGGGTDTQYF

d_call: .
j_call: TRBJ2-7
clone_size: .
v_call: TRBV10-3
cdr3_nt: TGTGCCATCAGTGGGGGGCCTGGGAACGGCGGCTACGAGCAGTACTTC
cdr3_aa: CAISGGPGNGGYEQYF

d_call: .
j_call: TRBJ1-1
clone_size: few
v_call: TRBV6-6
cdr3_nt: TGTGCCGCATCAGGGGCCCACACTGAAGCTTTCTTT
cdr3_aa: CAASGAHTEAFF